Sequencing of this TCR beta chain was carried out in a study of T cell changes during pregnancy in multiple sclerosis. Data came from immunoSEQ multiplex PCR; TCRdb stores just in-frame clones and leaves some out. Of about 27,000 clones in the sample, around nine tenths were seen once. CDR1 is MDHEN and CDR2 is SYDVKM in the germline V gene. The V end was cut by 6 bases, the J end by 0 bases, with 15 bases between. This CDR3 contains 15 residues. Sequencing was performed on CD8+ T cells from peripheral blood mononuclear cells, taken in the first trimester of pregnancy. This rearrangement joins TRBV28 to TRBJ2-7, with D perhaps TRBD2 (6 bases). This TCR was recovered from a female donor in good health, enrolled as a control in a pregnancy study. CDR3 residues: CASRMGLSSSYEQYF. In nucleotides, the CDR3 is TGTGCCAGCAGGATGGGACTTTCGAGCTCCTACGAGCAGTACTTC. Looking up the rest from reference TRBV28 and TRBJ2-7 gives the full variable domain: DVKVTQSSRYLVKRTGEKVFLECVQDMDHENMFWYRQDPGLGLRLIYFSYDVKMKEKGDIPEGYSVSREKKERFSLILESASTNQTSMYLCASRMGLSSSYEQYFGPGTRLTVT.